This TCR beta chain originates from a study of CD8 T cells in Susac syndrome (dated by TCRdb to about 2019). Some background on the complete study: The study used repertoire sequencing to test whether antigen drove CD8+ T cell activation and differentiation in Susac syndrome. The clonality of the CD8+ T cell repertoire was compared across approximately 12 healthy donors, about 14 Susac syndrome patients and roughly 16 multiple sclerosis patients. Study-wide findings and limitations: The number of individuals in the TCR sequencing and HLA analysis was recognized as being relatively small.

Including cysteine and phenylalanine, the CDR3 has 18 amino acids. Only CDR3 DNA is held: 54 bases, read in frame from base 1. V and J are truncated by 6 bases and 0 bases respectively, leaving an intervening sequence of 23 bases. The germline V gene sets CDR1 to MNHEY and CDR2 to SVGEGT. Peripheral blood CD8+ and CD4+ T cells from healthy donors, Susac syndrome patients and multiple sclerosis patients were profiled by high-throughput TCR beta sequencing. The multiple sclerosis controls were treatment-naive patients whose relapsing-remitting disease, either stable or active, fulfilled the revised McDonald criteria. Bulk CD8+ and CD4+ T cells were purified by magnetic negative isolation, whereas CD8+ TEMRA cells were enriched by FACS. Blood was drawn into EDTA tubes, processed within 24 hours, and PBMCs were isolated by density gradient centrifugation. PBMCs intended for TCR sequencing were cryopreserved in liquid nitrogen and were subsequently thawed in a 37 degrees C water bath. Purity of sorted or isolated CD4+, CD8+ and CD8+ TEMRA cells was at least 90%.

RNA was extracted with the RNeasy kit and 0.5 to 1 ug was reverse transcribed using random hexamers. The immunoSEQ multiplex PCR assay, which covers 54 Vbeta and 13 Jbeta segments, was used to amplify TCR beta CDR3 regions. To correct PCR amplification bias, a synthetic template baseline was used for both primer optimization and computational correction. The study's own analysis went as follows. Only productive sequences were kept, with reads annotated to V, D and J genes according to IMGT and analyzed in immunoSEQ Analyzer. Clonality was calculated as one minus the Shannon entropy normalized by log2 of the number of productive unique sequences. For each patient and control, public and private clones were evaluated among the 100 most prevalent clones. Clones were defined as Susac-specific when absent from the healthy and MS cohorts, from over 950 published viral clones and from other ImmuneACCESS disease sequences. The public reads were quality trimmed at Q25 with fastp and then assembled into clones with MiXCR by TCRdb, keeping productive beta chains. Identical CDR3 protein sequences are pooled into one entry, listed with their most common genes and DNA. TCRdb's processing, not the study's, gives the V and J calls here. The sample records some 300,000 distinct CDR3 sequences, 85% of which are singletons. Around 0.22% of the sample is held by the ten biggest clonotypes.

Comments on this clonotype: The specificity of this receptor is unknown. No per-base quality is available; no much larger clone lies one base away.

This TCR was sampled from a human donor with multiple sclerosis. What was sequenced was CD8+ T cells from PBMCs. The V and J genes are TRBV6-2 or TRBV6-3 and TRBJ1-2, with TRBD1 tentatively as D gene (6 bases match). At the DNA level, the sequence is TGTGCCAGCAGCTCCGCCCTTTCAGGGGTATCCACTAACTATGGCTACACCTTC. Its protein is CASSSALSGVSTNYGYTF.